This T cell receptor (beta chain) is drawn from a study of OX40 agonist ivuxolimab in advanced cancers. TCRdb's copy holds only in-frame clones and misses some; the assay was immunoSEQ multiplex PCR. The sample includes tens of thousands of clones, roughly nine tenths seen only once; the top ten take 0.76%. V gave up 7 bases and J gave up 10 bases, with 14 bases separating them. Germline assignment: CDR1 MDHEN and CDR2 SYDVKM. The CDR3 runs 12 residues. The genes are TRBV28 and TRBJ2-1, with D perhaps given as TRBD1 or TRBD2 (6 bases each). The TCR comes from an adult with an advanced solid tumor such as melanoma, head and neck, liver or kidney cancer. Sequenced here: CD4+ or CD8+ T cells sorted from blood, sampled in a trial of the OX40 agonist ivuxolimab. The CDR3 coding sequence is TGTGCCAGCACCGAGGCGGGGACAGAGCAGTTCTTC. Amino acid sequence: CASTEAGTEQFF.